These T cell receptor beta chains were read from a single sample in a study of type 1 regulatory T cells. These receptors' antigens are unknown. Each CDR3 protein gets one entry after TCRdb re-called the reads with MiXCR. The sample contains over 55,000 distinct CDR3 sequences, more than 45% of which appear only once. The specimen was cultured non-Tr1 T cells, either the whole culture or a sorted T cell fraction (not recorded which). These receptor sequences come from a human donor in good health. CDR3s include the opening cysteine and the closing phenylalanine or tryptophan. The order of the fields is J gene, D gene, CDR3 length, V gene, clone size, CDR3 DNA, CDR3 protein. A D gene is named only where the DNA matches it firmly. A clone size is listed for some rows: how often the clone was seen (once, few, many), or a class if it is expanded.

>TRBJ2-2|NA|12|TRBV6-1|NA
TGTGCCAGTGATCAGAACACCGGGGAGCTGTTTTTT
CASDQNTGELFF
>TRBJ2-3|NA|10|TRBV29-1|NA
TGCAGCGTTTTAACAGGGCTACCTTATTTT
CSVLTGLPYF
>TRBJ2-7|NA|13|TRBV28|NA
TGTGCCAGCAGTCTAGGTGGCGGGGACGAGCAGTACTTC
CASSLGGGDEQYF
>TRBJ1-5|NA|14|TRBV9|NA
TGTGCCAGCAGCGTGTGGGGTAGCAATCAGCCCCAGCATTTT
CASSVWGSNQPQHF
>TRBJ2-2|NA|15|TRBV5-1|NA
TGCGCCAGCAGCTTGGCCCTAGGCGGCACCGGGGAGCTGTTTTTT
CASSLALGGTGELFF
>TRBJ2-7|TRBD2|19|TRBV12-3/TRBV12-4|NA
TGTGCCAGCAGCCCTAGGCCACGGGGCGGGGGGTCCCCATCCTACGAGCAGTACTTC
CASSPRPRGGGSPSYEQYF
>TRBJ2-1|NA|14|TRBV20-1|few
TGCAGTGCTATCGAGGGGGCTAGCGTTGCTGAGCAGTTCTTC
CSAIEGASVAEQFF
>TRBJ2-4|NA|17|TRBV10-1|few
TGCGCCAGCAGTGAGGGGGGGAGGAACGGGGCCAAAAACATTCAGTACTTC
CASSEGGRNGAKNIQYF
>TRBJ1-5|NA|15|TRBV15|few
TGTGCCACGAGCCAAGGGAAAAACGGCAATCAGCCCCAGCATTTT
CATSQGKNGNQPQHF
>TRBJ2-3|TRBD2|13|TRBV10-3|once
TGTGCCATCAGCGGGGGGGCTGCAGATACGCAGTATTTT
CAISGGAADTQYF
>TRBJ2-5|NA|13|TRBV7-2|many
TGTGCCAGCAGCTATGGACTCCAAGAGACCCAGTACTTC
CASSYGLQETQYF
>TRBJ1-1|TRBD1|17|TRBV20-1|NA
TGCAGTGCTAGTGATTACTCGGACAGGGGCTTGAACACTGAAGCTTTCTTT
CSASDYSDRGLNTEAFF
>TRBJ1-2|NA|14|TRBV20-1|NA
TGCAGTGCTAGAGATTCGGGACATTTCTATGGCTACACCTTC
CSARDSGHFYGYTF
>TRBJ1-2|TRBD1|15|TRBV10-2|NA
TGCGCCAGCAGGACCCCGGGACAGCACAACTATGGCTACACCTTC
CASRTPGQHNYGYTF
>TRBJ2-7|NA|15|TRBV7-9|NA
TGTGCCAGCAACTTAGTTGGGGGGAGCTCCTACGAGCAGTACTTC
CASNLVGGSSYEQYF
>TRBJ1-2|TRBD1|14|TRBV12-3/TRBV12-4|NA
TGTGCCAGCAGTACCGGGACAGGGATCTATGGCTACACCTTC
CASSTGTGIYGYTF
>TRBJ1-6|NA|15|TRBV2|NA
TGTGCCAGCAGCGCGACCGAAAGGGCGGGCTCACCCCTCCACTTT
CASSATERAGSPLHF
>TRBJ1-1|TRBD1|14|TRBV20-1|medium-sized
TGCAGTGCTAGTCAGGGGGCGGGTGGCACTGAAGCTTTCTTT
CSASQGAGGTEAFF
>TRBJ2-5|NA|14|TRBV7-2|NA
TGTGCCAGCAGCTTAGCCCTAGCTCTGGAGACCCAGTACTTC
CASSLALALETQYF
>TRBJ1-1|NA|15|TRBV12-3/TRBV12-4|NA
TGTGCCAGCAGAAGGCAGGGTGGAGGGAACACTGAAGCTTTCTTT
CASRRQGGGNTEAFF
>TRBJ2-7|TRBD1|14|TRBV20-1|NA
TGCAGTGCTAGAGTTGGCAGGGGGAACTACGAGCAGTACTTC
CSARVGRGNYEQYF
>TRBJ2-4|TRBD1|12|TRBV20-1|few
TGCAGTGCCGGGACAGGGAAAAACATTCAGTACTTC
CSAGTGKNIQYF
>TRBJ2-4|TRBD2|17|TRBV4-3|few
TGCGCCAGCAGCCAGGTTACTAGCGGGGGTAACAAAAACATTCAGTACTTC
CASSQVTSGGNKNIQYF
>TRBJ1-5|NA|17|TRBV2|NA
TGTGCCAGCGCGAGGCCCGCGGACGGTCATAGCAATCAGCCCCAGCATTTT
CASARPADGHSNQPQHF
>TRBJ1-6|NA|13|TRBV12-2|few
TGTGCAAGTCGCTCCACTTGTGTGGCACCCCTCCACTTT
CASRSTCVAPLHF
>TRBJ1-4|NA|17|TRBV6-5|NA
TGTGCCAGCAGTTACTACCCCCCGGGCGGGATTAATGAAAAACTGTTTTTT
CASSYYPPGGINEKLFF
>TRBJ1-1|NA|14|TRBV4-1|few
TGCGCCAGCAGCCAAGGCCGGAGGAACACTGAAGCTTTCTTT
CASSQGRRNTEAFF
>TRBJ2-6|NA|14|TRBV6-6|NA
TGTGCCAGCACGGCAGGGTCTGGGGCCAACGTCCTGACTTTC
CASTAGSGANVLTF
>TRBJ2-3|NA|17|TRBV4-1|NA
TGCGCCAGCAGCCAGACAGGGGCGGGGGGGCTAGGAAATACGCAGTATTTT
CASSQTGAGGLGNTQYF
>TRBJ1-1|NA|14|TRBV4-2|NA
TGTGCCAGCAGCCAAGACAGGGTTGGCACTGAAGCTTTCTTT
CASSQDRVGTEAFF
>TRBJ2-5|TRBD2|15|TRBV5-1|many
TGCGCCAGCAGCGCCGCGGGGGGGCCCTCGGAGACCCAGTACTTC
CASSAAGGPSETQYF
>TRBJ1-3|NA|14|TRBV10-3|many
TGTGCCATCAGTGAGGTGCTCTCTGGAAACACCATATATTTT
CAISEVLSGNTIYF
>TRBJ1-5|NA|17|TRBV4-1|few
TGCGCCAGCAGCCAAACAGGGTTCCTCTATAGCAATCAGCCCCAGCATTTT
CASSQTGFLYSNQPQHF
>TRBJ1-3|TRBD1|19|TRBV2|NA
TGTGCCAGCAGTGAATGGAGGGGGCAGGGGGCTTTTCGGCGCAACACCATATATTTT
CASSEWRGQGAFRRNTIYF
>TRBJ2-3|NA|11|TRBV6-5|few
TGTGCCAGCATCAGGGGAGATACGCAGTATTTT
CASIRGDTQYF
>TRBJ1-5|NA|15|TRBV2|NA
TGTGCCGTCCATTCGGGGGGAACGAGCAATCAGCCCCAGCATTTT
CAVHSGGTSNQPQHF
>TRBJ2-3|NA|16|TRBV4-2|few
TGTGCCAGCAGCCCAAGATGGATAGGAAGGGTGGATACGCAGTATTTT
CASSPRWIGRVDTQYF
>TRBJ2-1|NA|14|TRBV4-3|once
TGCGCCAGCAGCCAATCTAGGGCCCAGGGGGAGCAGTTCTTC
CASSQSRAQGEQFF
>TRBJ2-5|NA|14|TRBV28|many
TGTGCCAGCAGTTTATTGGCTAGTCGGGAGACCCAGTACTTC
CASSLLASRETQYF
>TRBJ1-6|NA|15|TRBV10-3|NA
TGTGCCATCAGTGAGGGGGGGGGGCTCAATTCACCCCTCCACTTT
CAISEGGGLNSPLHF
>TRBJ1-5|NA|17|TRBV6-1|few
TGTGCCAGCAGCAACATCCGGGGGGACGTCGGTAATCAGCCCCAGCATTTT
CASSNIRGDVGNQPQHF
>TRBJ2-1|TRBD2|21|TRBV12-5|once
TGTGCTAGTGGTTTACGCCTCCTACCGGGACTAGCGGGGGACTCCTACAATGAGCAGTTCTTC
CASGLRLLPGLAGDSYNEQFF
>TRBJ1-2|NA|14|TRBV5-1|few
TGCGCCAGCAGCTTGGAGGCACCATCGGCCGGCTACACCTTC
CASSLEAPSAGYTF
>TRBJ1-3|NA|13|TRBV29-1|NA
TGCAGCGTTGAAGGGAACTCTGGAAACACCATATATTTT
CSVEGNSGNTIYF
>TRBJ2-1|TRBD1|14|TRBV5-4|NA
TGTGCCAGCATCCGGACAGGGTTCGACAATGAGCAGTTCTTC
CASIRTGFDNEQFF
>TRBJ1-6|NA|13|TRBV6-6|few
TGTGCCAGCAGTTATGACAAAAATTCACCCCTCCACTTT
CASSYDKNSPLHF
>TRBJ1-1|TRBD1|15|TRBV7-2|few
TGTGCCAGCAGCATAGGGGGCACAGGGTGGGCTGAAGCTTTCTTT
CASSIGGTGWAEAFF
>TRBJ2-1|TRBD2|18|TRBV20-1|NA
TGCAGTGCTAGAGTGGTACAGCGGGGGGTATTATCCTACAATGAGCAGTTCTTC
CSARVVQRGVLSYNEQFF
>TRBJ2-1|TRBD2|16|TRBV6-2/TRBV6-3|NA
TGTGCCAGCAGTTCCCGGACTAGCGGGGGACCGAATGAGCAGTTCTTC
CASSSRTSGGPNEQFF
>TRBJ2-2|NA|17|TRBV12-3/TRBV12-4|NA
TGTGCCAGCAGTTTAGCGCTTTTGACATCCGGCGCCGGGGAGCTGTTTTTT
CASSLALLTSGAGELFF
>TRBJ2-7|NA|13|TRBV7-2|NA
TGTGCCAGCACTCAACCCGGACATTTCGAGCAGTACTTC
CASTQPGHFEQYF
>TRBJ1-6|TRBD1|16|TRBV4-1|NA
TGCGCCAGCAGCCCGTCGCATGGACAGGACAATTCACCCCTCCACTTT
CASSPSHGQDNSPLHF
>TRBJ1-1|TRBD1|17|TRBV5-5|NA
TGTGCCAGCAGCTTTGCCGGACAGGGTGTGTTGAACACTGAAGCTTTCTTT
CASSFAGQGVLNTEAFF
>TRBJ1-2|TRBD1|14|TRBV28|few
TGTGCCAGCAGTTTAGTCGGACAGGGTTTTGGCTACACCTTC
CASSLVGQGFGYTF
>TRBJ1-2|TRBD1|14|TRBV9|few
TGTGCCAGCAGCGGGGGGACAGGGGGATATGGCTACACCTTC
CASSGGTGGYGYTF
>TRBJ1-1|NA|16|TRBV5-4|NA
TGTGCCAGCAGCCCCCAGGTTAGGTTGGGGAACACTGAAGCTTTCTTT
CASSPQVRLGNTEAFF